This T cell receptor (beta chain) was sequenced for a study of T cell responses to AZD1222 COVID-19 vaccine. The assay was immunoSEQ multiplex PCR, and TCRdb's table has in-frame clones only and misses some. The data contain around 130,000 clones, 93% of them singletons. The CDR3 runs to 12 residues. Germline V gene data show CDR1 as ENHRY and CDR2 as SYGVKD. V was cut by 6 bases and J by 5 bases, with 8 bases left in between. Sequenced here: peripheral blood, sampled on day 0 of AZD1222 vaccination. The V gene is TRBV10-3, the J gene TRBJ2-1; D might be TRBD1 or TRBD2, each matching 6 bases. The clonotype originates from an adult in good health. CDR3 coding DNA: TGTGCCATCAGGAGGGGGGACAATGAGCAGTTCTTC. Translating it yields CAIRRGDNEQFF.